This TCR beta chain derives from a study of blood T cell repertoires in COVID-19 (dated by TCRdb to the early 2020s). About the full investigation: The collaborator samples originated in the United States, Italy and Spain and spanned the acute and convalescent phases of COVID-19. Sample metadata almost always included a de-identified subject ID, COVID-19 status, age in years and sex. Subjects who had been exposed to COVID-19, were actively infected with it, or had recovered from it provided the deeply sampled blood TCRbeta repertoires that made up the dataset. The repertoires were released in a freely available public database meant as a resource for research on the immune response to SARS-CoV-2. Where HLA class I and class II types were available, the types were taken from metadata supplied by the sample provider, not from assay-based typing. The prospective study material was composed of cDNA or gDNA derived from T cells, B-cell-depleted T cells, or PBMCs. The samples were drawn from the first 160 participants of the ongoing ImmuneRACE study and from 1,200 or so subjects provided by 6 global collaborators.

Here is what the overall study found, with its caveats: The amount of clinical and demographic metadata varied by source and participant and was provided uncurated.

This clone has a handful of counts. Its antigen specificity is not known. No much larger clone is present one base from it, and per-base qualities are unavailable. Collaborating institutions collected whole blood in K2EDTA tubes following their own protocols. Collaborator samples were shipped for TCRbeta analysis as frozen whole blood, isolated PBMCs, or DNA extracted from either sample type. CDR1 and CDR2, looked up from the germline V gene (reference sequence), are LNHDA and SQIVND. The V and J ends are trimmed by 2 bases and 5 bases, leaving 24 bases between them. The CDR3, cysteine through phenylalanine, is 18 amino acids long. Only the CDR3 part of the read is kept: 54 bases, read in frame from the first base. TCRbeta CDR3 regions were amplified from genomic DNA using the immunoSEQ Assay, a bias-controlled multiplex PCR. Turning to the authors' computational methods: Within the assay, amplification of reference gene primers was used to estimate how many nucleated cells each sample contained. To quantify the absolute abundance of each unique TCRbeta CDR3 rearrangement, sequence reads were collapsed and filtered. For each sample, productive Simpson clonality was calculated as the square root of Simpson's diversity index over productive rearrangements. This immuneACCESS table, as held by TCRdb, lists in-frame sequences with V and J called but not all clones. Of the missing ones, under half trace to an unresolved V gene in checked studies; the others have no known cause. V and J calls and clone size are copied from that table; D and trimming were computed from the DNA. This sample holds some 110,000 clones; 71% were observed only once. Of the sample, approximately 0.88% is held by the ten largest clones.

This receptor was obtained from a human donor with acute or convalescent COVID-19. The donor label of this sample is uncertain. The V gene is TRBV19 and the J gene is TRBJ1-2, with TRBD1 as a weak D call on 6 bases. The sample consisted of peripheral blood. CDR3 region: CASSIIPGTHSGGYGYTF. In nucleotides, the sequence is TGTGCCAGTAGTATAATTCCCGGGACACATTCCGGTGGTTATGGCTACACCTTC.